A selection of T cell receptor beta chains follows, all from one sample in a study of T cells in Graves' hyperthyroidism and ophthalmopathy. MiXCR, applied by TCRdb to the multiplex PCR reads, yields one record per CDR3 protein. The sample has 200,000 or so distinct CDR3 sequences, about a sixth seen once. Source material: blood. Receptors originate from a woman aged 45-60 years with Graves' hyperthyroidism. CDR3s include the opening cysteine and the closing phenylalanine or tryptophan. A D gene is named only where the DNA matches it firmly. Size is stated for part of the rows, as once, few or many counts, or as a class when the clone is expanded.

V gene	J gene	clone size	CDR3 length	D gene	CDR3 protein	CDR3 DNA
TRBV20-1	TRBJ2-1	.	18	.	CSATRGGGGASSYNEQFF	TGCAGTGCTACTCGGGGAGGGGGAGGAGCCAGCTCCTACAATGAGCAGTTCTTC
TRBV12-3/TRBV12-4	TRBJ1-2	.	16	.	CASSSLRTGHHYGYTF	TGTGCCAGCAGTTCCTTAAGAACAGGGCATCACTATGGCTACACCTTC
TRBV2	TRBJ1-4	many	16	.	CASRFEGIRTNEKLFF	TGTGCCAGCCGATTCGAGGGAATTAGAACTAATGAAAAACTGTTTTTT
TRBV5-5	TRBJ1-4	many	14	.	CASSLDSRPEKLFF	TGTGCCAGCAGCTTGGACAGTCGTCCTGAAAAACTGTTTTTT
TRBV28	TRBJ1-1	.	14	.	CASSLPDRNLEAFF	TGTGCCAGCAGTTTACCTGACAGAAACCTCGAAGCTTTCTTT
TRBV20-1	TRBJ2-3	.	18	TRBD2	CSAPDLPGLAEGGDTQYF	TGCAGTGCCCCAGACCTCCCAGGACTAGCGGAAGGGGGCGATACGCAGTATTTT
TRBV11-3	TRBJ2-4	many	15	.	CASSLATIAKNIQYF	TGTGCCAGCAGCTTAGCCACGATAGCCAAAAACATTCAGTACTTC
TRBV20-1	TRBJ2-3	many	12	TRBD1	CSAATGADTQYF	TGCAGTGCGGCTACAGGGGCAGATACGCAGTATTTT
TRBV24-1	TRBJ2-2	few	14	TRBD2	CATSVQRGAGELFF	TGTGCCACCAGTGTGCAGCGGGGTGCCGGGGAGCTGTTTTTT
TRBV7-6	TRBJ2-2	many	17	TRBD2	CASSLGGSGGLTGELFF	TGTGCCAGCAGCTTAGGCGGGTCGGGAGGTTTAACCGGGGAGCTGTTTTTT
TRBV6-1	TRBJ2-1	many	14	TRBD2	CASRAGGRYNEQFF	TGTGCCAGCCGGGCGGGAGGCCGCTACAATGAGCAGTTCTTC
TRBV20-1	TRBJ1-6	many	18	TRBD1	CSASHTNRGQFYNSPLHF	TGCAGTGCTAGCCACACGAACAGGGGGCAGTTCTATAATTCACCCCTCCACTTT
TRBV5-1	TRBJ2-7	.	12	.	CASSGRLDEQYF	TGCGCCAGCTCTGGCCGACTCGACGAGCAGTACTTC
TRBV29-1	TRBJ2-1	many	13	TRBD2	CSVTGTSGLEQFF	TGCAGCGTGACGGGGACTAGCGGGCTAGAGCAGTTCTTC
TRBV29-1	TRBJ1-5	.	12	TRBD1	CSVKDRGQPQHF	TGCAGCGTTAAGGACAGGGGTCAGCCCCAGCATTTT
TRBV29-1	TRBJ2-7	.	13	.	CSVEEGQRYEQYF	TGCAGCGTTGAAGAAGGACAGCGCTACGAGCAGTACTTC
TRBV11-2	TRBJ2-1	many	10	.	CATGFQRQFF	TGTGCCACCGGATTTCAGCGGCAGTTCTTC
TRBV18	TRBJ2-5	many	15	.	CASQDWGRDQETQYF	TGTGCCAGCCAGGATTGGGGGCGGGACCAAGAGACCCAGTACTTC
TRBV5-1	TRBJ2-5	.	13	.	CASGRTGTETQYF	TGCGCCAGCGGCCGGACTGGGACAGAGACCCAGTACTTC
TRBV12-3/TRBV12-4	TRBJ2-7	many	11	.	CASTRSGQQYF	TGTGCCAGCACCCGGTCAGGGCAGCAGTACTTC
TRBV12-3/TRBV12-4	TRBJ2-1	many	15	.	CASTKDLTSYNEQFF	TGTGCCAGCACCAAGGACCTCACCTCCTACAATGAGCAGTTCTTC
TRBV11-2	TRBJ1-2	many	17	TRBD1	CATRAPGQGFRKDGYTF	TGTGCCACTCGAGCCCCGGGACAGGGTTTCCGTAAAGATGGCTACACCTTC
TRBV27	TRBJ2-7	few	14	.	CASSLGGAHYEQYF	TGTGCCAGCAGCCTGGGCGGAGCACACTACGAGCAGTACTTC
TRBV9	TRBJ1-1	many	15	TRBD1	CASSVVGQGDTEAFF	TGTGCCAGCAGCGTAGTTGGGCAGGGGGACACTGAAGCTTTCTTT
TRBV7-2	TRBJ1-2	.	14	.	CASSLSRDLPGYTF	TGTGCCAGCAGCTTAAGCAGGGACCTCCCTGGCTACACCTTC
TRBV28	TRBJ1-3	many	16	TRBD1	CASSLVGTGFSRTIYF	TGTGCCAGCAGTTTAGTCGGGACAGGTTTTTCCAGGACCATATATTTT
TRBV15	TRBJ2-7	many	13	.	CATSRTVDYEQYF	TGTGCCACCAGCAGGACGGTCGACTACGAGCAGTACTTC
TRBV7-3	TRBJ2-6	few	17	.	CASSLRAGNSGANVLTF	TGTGCCAGCAGCTTACGGGCAGGGAACTCTGGGGCCAACGTCCTGACTTTC
TRBV30	TRBJ2-2	.	15	.	CAWSPLANEAGELFF	TGTGCCTGGAGCCCCCTGGCGAACGAAGCCGGGGAGCTGTTTTTT
TRBV15	TRBJ2-3	few	16	TRBD1	CATSRGRTGGKDTQYF	TGTGCCACCAGCAGAGGCCGGACAGGGGGCAAAGATACGCAGTATTTT
TRBV19	TRBJ2-4	.	16	.	CASRTDSAGAKNIQYF	TGTGCCAGTAGGACGGATAGTGCGGGAGCCAAAAACATTCAGTACTTC
TRBV20-1	TRBJ2-3	many	14	.	CSVVGNTGTDTQYF	TGCAGCGTCGTGGGGAATACTGGCACAGATACGCAGTATTTT
TRBV6-1	TRBJ1-6	.	18	TRBD1	CASRSGTVISDYNSPLHF	TGTGCCAGCAGATCCGGGACAGTTATCTCGGACTATAATTCACCCCTCCACTTT
TRBV27	TRBJ2-7	few	12	.	CASSPLQGGQYF	TGTGCCAGCAGTCCTCTACAGGGCGGGCAGTACTTC
TRBV6-1	TRBJ1-2	many	12	.	CASRLGAGGYTF	TGTGCCAGCAGACTAGGGGCAGGTGGCTACACCTTC
TRBV20-1	TRBJ2-5	many	12	.	CSADFGQETQYF	TGCAGTGCCGACTTCGGCCAAGAGACCCAGTACTTC
TRBV11-2	TRBJ2-5	once	16	.	CASSLAWWGAQETQYF	TGTGCCAGCAGCTTAGCCTGGTGGGGAGCCCAAGAGACCCAGTACTTC
TRBV27	TRBJ2-3	.	15	.	CASSFRRSSTDTQYF	TGTGCCAGCAGTTTTCGGCGGAGTAGCACAGATACGCAGTATTTT
TRBV7-8	TRBJ1-6	.	14	.	CASSKGQVNSPLHF	TGTGCCAGCAGCAAAGGACAAGTTAATTCACCCCTCCACTTT
TRBV7-6	TRBJ2-7	many	12	.	CASSFSENEQYF	TGTGCCAGCAGCTTTTCAGAGAACGAGCAGTACTTC
TRBV7-9	TRBJ2-7	many	14	.	CASSLTWDNYEQYF	TGTGCCAGCAGCTTAACCTGGGACAATTACGAGCAGTACTTC
TRBV12-3/TRBV12-4	TRBJ2-3	many	17	TRBD2	CASSFQAGGPGSDTQYF	TGTGCCAGCAGTTTTCAAGCGGGAGGGCCAGGTTCAGATACGCAGTATTTT
TRBV5-4	TRBJ1-4	many	15	.	CASSLGQGPNEKLFF	TGTGCCAGCAGCTTGGGGCAGGGGCCTAATGAAAAACTGTTTTTT
TRBV9	TRBJ1-2	.	13	.	CASSVDGDYGYTF	TGTGCCAGCAGCGTCGACGGCGACTATGGCTACACCTTC
TRBV30	TRBJ2-7	.	11	.	CAWSVSYEQYF	TGTGCCTGGAGTGTCTCCTACGAGCAGTACTTC
TRBV29-1	TRBJ1-2	few	13	.	CSISPMGSFGYTF	TGCAGCATCAGCCCAATGGGCAGCTTTGGCTACACCTTC